This TCR beta chain derives from a study of T-cell reconstitution after alpha-beta-depleted transplantation in children. A few counts support this clonotype. Unique molecular identifiers were incorporated when the TCRbeta library was constructed. TCRdb re-analysed the PCR reads in MiXCR, keeping a single row per CDR3 protein. The sample carries about 340,000 distinct CDR3 sequences, about a tenth recorded once. J gave up 5 bases and V 3 bases, and 8 bases lay outside the gene matches. The CDR3 has 16 amino acids. CDR1 is MGHRA and CDR2 is YSYEKL in the germline V gene. The starting material was PBMCs from the stem cell graft donor, obtained from the stem cell graft. This clonotype was sampled from a human donor who donated a stem cell graft to a child with acute lymphoblastic leukemia. V usage is TRBV4-1 and J usage is TRBJ2-5; 11 positions match TRBD2. The CDR3 spells CASSHETSGIAETQYF. The CDR3 DNA reads as TGCGCCAGCAGCCACGAGACTAGCGGGATTGCGGAGACCCAGTACTTC.